The T cell receptor (beta chain) described here comes from a study of breast tumors, draining lymph nodes, adjacent tissues. TCRdb redid the calling of the multiplex PCR reads with MiXCR, one entry per CDR3 protein. This sample has 100,000 or so distinct CDR3 sequences, with around 20% found just once. This clonotype has a count of ten or more. The antigen is undetermined. Axillary draining lymph nodes of breast cancer patients supplied the node samples. V trimming: 5 bases; J trimming: 9 bases; junction bases outside the gene matches: 9. The CDR3 loop spans 14 amino acids. Germline CDR1 and CDR2: SGHAT and FQNNGV. Findings of the study overall: That most tumor T cells come from lymph nodes remained unproven. Tumor and nontumor repertoires were significantly more similar in luminal-like than in basal-like breast cancer.

This clonotype originated in a female donor with breast cancer. Some clones in this sample may be carry-over from other donors' samples. This sequence joins TRBV11-2 and TRBJ2-1; 8 positions agree with TRBD2. The material sequenced was axillary lymph node tissue. The CDR3 loop reads CASSPKWTSSEQFF. The CDR3 DNA reads TGTGCCAGCAGCCCCAAGTGGACTAGCAGTGAGCAGTTCTTC.